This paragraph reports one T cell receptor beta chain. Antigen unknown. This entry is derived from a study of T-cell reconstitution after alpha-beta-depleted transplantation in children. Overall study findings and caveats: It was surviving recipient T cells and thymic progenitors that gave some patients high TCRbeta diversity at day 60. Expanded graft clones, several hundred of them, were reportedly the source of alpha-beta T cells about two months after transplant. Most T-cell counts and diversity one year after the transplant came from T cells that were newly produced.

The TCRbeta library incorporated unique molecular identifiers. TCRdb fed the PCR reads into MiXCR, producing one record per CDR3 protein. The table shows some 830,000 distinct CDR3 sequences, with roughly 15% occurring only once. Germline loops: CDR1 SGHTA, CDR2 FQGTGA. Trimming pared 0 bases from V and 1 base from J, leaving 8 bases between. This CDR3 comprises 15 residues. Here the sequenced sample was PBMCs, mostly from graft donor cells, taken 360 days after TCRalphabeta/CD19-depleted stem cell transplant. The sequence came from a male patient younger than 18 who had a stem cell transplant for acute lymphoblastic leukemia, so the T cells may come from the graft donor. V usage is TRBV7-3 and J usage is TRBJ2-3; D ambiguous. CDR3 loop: CASSLTGWGTDTQYF. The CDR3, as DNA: TGTGCCAGCAGCTTAACGGGGTGGGGCACAGATACGCAGTATTTT.